The clone carrying this TCR beta chain was observed a handful of times. Its specificity is unknown. In the PCR, 60 Vbeta and 13 Jbeta primers were used. Some clones are missing from TCRdb's copy, which holds only in-frame ones; the method was immunoSEQ multiplex PCR. Of roughly 150,000 clones listed, approximately 70% are singletons. This CDR3 has 13 residues. Germline assignment: CDR1 MDHEN and CDR2 SYDVKM. V lost 3 bases to trimming and J lost 5 bases, with 10 bases between them. This entry belongs to a study of cytomegalovirus exposure and HLA in healthy donors. Regarding the study as a whole: The productive fraction for most TCR beta V segments was about 87% or about 30% in an earlier analysis. CMV serostatus was the only recorded immune exposure for donors. What a later analysis reportedly showed was that an Asian-associated ancestry cluster had fewer N-insertions than the approximately 700-donor mean.

The TCR comes from a woman between 18 and 29 years old in good health and CMV-seropositive. The J gene is TRBJ1-1, the V gene TRBV28, with a possible D match to TRBD1 (5 bases). Sequencing used PBMCs. CDR3 in amino acids: CASSLRGGTEAFF. The CDR3, as DNA: TGTGCCAGCAGTTTGAGGGGAGGAACTGAAGCTTTCTTT.